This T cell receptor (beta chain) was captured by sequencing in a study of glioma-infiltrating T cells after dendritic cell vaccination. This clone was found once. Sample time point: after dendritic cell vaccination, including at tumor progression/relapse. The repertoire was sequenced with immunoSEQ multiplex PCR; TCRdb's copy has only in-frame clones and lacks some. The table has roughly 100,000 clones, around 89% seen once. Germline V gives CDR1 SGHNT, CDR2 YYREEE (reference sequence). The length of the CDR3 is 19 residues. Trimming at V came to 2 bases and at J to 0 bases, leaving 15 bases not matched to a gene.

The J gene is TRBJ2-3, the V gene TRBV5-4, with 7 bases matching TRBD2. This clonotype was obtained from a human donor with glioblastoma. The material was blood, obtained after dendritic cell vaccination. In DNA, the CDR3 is TGTGCCAGCAGCTTAGGCCCTAACGTGGCTAGCGGTAGCACAGATACGCAGTATTTT. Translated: CASSLGPNVASGSTDTQYF. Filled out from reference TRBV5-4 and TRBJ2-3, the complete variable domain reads ETGVTQSPTHLIKTRGQQVTLRCSSQSGHNTVSWYQQALGQGPQFIFQYYREEENGRGNFPPRFSGLQFPNYSSELNVNALELDDSALYLCASSLGPNVASGSTDTQYFGPGTRLTVL.